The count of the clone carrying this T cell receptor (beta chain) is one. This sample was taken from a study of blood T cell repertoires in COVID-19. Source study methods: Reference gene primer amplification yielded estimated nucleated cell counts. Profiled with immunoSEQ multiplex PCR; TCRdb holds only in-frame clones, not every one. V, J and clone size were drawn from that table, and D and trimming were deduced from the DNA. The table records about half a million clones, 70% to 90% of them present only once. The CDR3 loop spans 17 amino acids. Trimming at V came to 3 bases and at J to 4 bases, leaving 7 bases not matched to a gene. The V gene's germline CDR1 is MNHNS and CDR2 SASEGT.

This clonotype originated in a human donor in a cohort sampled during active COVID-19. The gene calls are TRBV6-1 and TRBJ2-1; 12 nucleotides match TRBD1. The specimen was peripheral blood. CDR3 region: CASSDTGTGGEYNEQFF. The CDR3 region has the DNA TGTGCCAGCAGTGACACCGGGACAGGGGGCGAGTACAATGAGCAGTTCTTC.